This is a list of T cell receptor beta chains from one sample in a study of T cell changes during pregnancy in multiple sclerosis. The protocol was immunoSEQ multiplex PCR, while the TCRdb copy is restricted to in-frame clones and leaves out a portion. The sample includes tens of thousands of clones, approximately 93% seen only once; the top ten take approximately 2%. The material was peripheral blood, obtained after pregnancy. These receptor sequences come from a female donor with multiple sclerosis, enrolled in a pregnancy study. Each CDR3 is given with its conserved first and last residue. Each record gives: clone size, D gene, V gene, J gene, CDR3 protein. D genes are given only for firm matches. Some rows have no size entry. The others give once, few or many, or a class for an expanded clone.

size: NA
D: NA
V: TRBV6-6
J: TRBJ1-2
CDR3: CASSYGRDYGYTF

size: NA
D: NA
V: TRBV4-3
J: TRBJ1-5
CDR3: CASSQEPLDTHPNQPQHF

size: NA
D: NA
V: TRBV5-1
J: TRBJ2-1
CDR3: CASSLEYYNEQFF

size: NA
D: NA
V: TRBV28
J: TRBJ1-2
CDR3: CASSEGGGDHGYTF

size: few
D: TRBD1
V: TRBV7-3
J: TRBJ2-1
CDR3: CASSLGQSYNEQFF

size: NA
D: NA
V: TRBV7-9
J: TRBJ1-1
CDR3: CASSLGTHDTEAFF

size: NA
D: TRBD2
V: TRBV4-1
J: TRBJ2-1
CDR3: CASSRTTGGNNEQFF

size: NA
D: TRBD1
V: TRBV18
J: TRBJ1-2
CDR3: CASSPLDRGGEGYTF

size: NA
D: TRBD2
V: TRBV9
J: TRBJ2-3
CDR3: CASSLAARSGDTQYF

size: NA
D: NA
V: TRBV27
J: TRBJ2-7
CDR3: CASSAGPDYYEQYF

size: NA
D: TRBD1
V: TRBV7-2
J: TRBJ1-5
CDR3: CASSPDRVAQPQHF

size: NA
D: TRBD1
V: TRBV27
J: TRBJ1-1
CDR3: CASSDPRGPTTEAFF

size: NA
D: NA
V: TRBV7-9
J: TRBJ1-5
CDR3: CASSLGGGDNQPQHF

size: once
D: NA
V: TRBV4-3
J: TRBJ1-2
CDR3: CASSQVREVTNYGYTF

size: NA
D: NA
V: TRBV27
J: TRBJ2-1
CDR3: CASSSRPTAATINEQFF

size: NA
D: NA
V: TRBV12-5
J: TRBJ1-1
CDR3: CASAPAGGRNTEAFF

size: once
D: TRBD1
V: TRBV6-5
J: TRBJ2-1
CDR3: CASRTGQGRNEQFF

size: NA
D: TRBD2
V: TRBV7-2
J: TRBJ2-7
CDR3: CASSLGASGTYEQYF

size: NA
D: NA
V: TRBV15
J: TRBJ1-1
CDR3: CATSRDLPGLNTEAFF

size: NA
D: NA
V: TRBV7-8
J: TRBJ1-5
CDR3: CASSLARRYNQPQHF

size: NA
D: NA
V: TRBV2
J: TRBJ2-5
CDR3: CASKKREQETQYF

size: NA
D: NA
V: TRBV11-2
J: TRBJ1-2
CDR3: CASSLGERISGYTF

size: NA
D: NA
V: TRBV21-1
J: TRBJ1-4
CDR3: CASSYGGGRGHEKLFF

size: NA
D: TRBD1
V: TRBV6-6
J: TRBJ1-2
CDR3: CASSSGQVRPYGYTF

size: NA
D: NA
V: TRBV12-2
J: TRBJ1-5
CDR3: CASRLLGGTSNQPQHF

size: NA
D: NA
V: TRBV7-9
J: TRBJ2-5
CDR3: CASSHPTYQETQYF

size: NA
D: TRBD2
V: TRBV30
J: TRBJ2-1
CDR3: CAWSAAGGPGNEQFF

size: NA
D: NA
V: TRBV30
J: TRBJ1-3
CDR3: CAWSVGGGGNTIYF

size: NA
D: TRBD1
V: TRBV27
J: TRBJ1-5
CDR3: CASRGTGGAGQPQHF

size: NA
D: TRBD2
V: TRBV29-1
J: TRBJ2-3
CDR3: CSVATSGGTDTQYF

size: NA
D: TRBD1
V: TRBV19
J: TRBJ1-5
CDR3: CASSIVGGGGQPQHF

size: NA
D: NA
V: TRBV19
J: TRBJ2-7
CDR3: CASSIATGGAYEQYF

size: NA
D: TRBD1
V: TRBV27
J: TRBJ2-7
CDR3: CASRWTGGGSYEQYF

size: once
D: NA
V: TRBV7-2
J: TRBJ2-3
CDR3: CASSLAQISDTQYF

size: NA
D: TRBD1
V: TRBV7-9
J: TRBJ1-1
CDR3: CASSTRTGQTEAFF

size: NA
D: NA
V: TRBV2
J: TRBJ1-5
CDR3: CASTRGGGQGGQPQHF

size: NA
D: NA
V: TRBV6-6
J: TRBJ2-2
CDR3: CASRRTATGELFF

size: NA
D: NA
V: TRBV29-1
J: TRBJ2-1
CDR3: CSVKAAYNEQFF

size: NA
D: TRBD1
V: TRBV19
J: TRBJ1-2
CDR3: CASWSGGLLSRYTF

size: once
D: TRBD2
V: TRBV28
J: TRBJ2-7
CDR3: CASSFPTSGRRYEQYF

size: once
D: NA
V: TRBV7-6
J: TRBJ2-3
CDR3: CASSFRLAISDTQYF

size: NA
D: TRBD2
V: TRBV28
J: TRBJ2-5
CDR3: CASSLQGSGVQETQYF

size: NA
D: TRBD2
V: TRBV4-3
J: TRBJ2-2
CDR3: CASSQSGRRYGELFF

size: NA
D: NA
V: TRBV11-2
J: TRBJ2-7
CDR3: CASSLRVYEQYF

size: NA
D: NA
V: TRBV29-1
J: TRBJ1-1
CDR3: CSVAPMNTEAFF

size: NA
D: TRBD1
V: TRBV7-2
J: TRBJ2-7
CDR3: CASSSGQGTYEQYF

size: once
D: NA
V: TRBV5-1
J: TRBJ1-4
CDR3: CASSPFGRGGSSEKLFF

size: NA
D: TRBD1
V: TRBV12-5
J: TRBJ2-5
CDR3: CASGLGTGGLETQYF

size: NA
D: NA
V: TRBV19
J: TRBJ1-5
CDR3: CASSIRSRQGTNQPQHF

size: NA
D: TRBD2
V: TRBV11-1
J: TRBJ2-7
CDR3: CASSLRGIAGAVYEQYF

size: NA
D: NA
V: TRBV28
J: TRBJ2-7
CDR3: CASRWEGAYEQYF

size: NA
D: NA
V: TRBV6-6
J: TRBJ1-2
CDR3: CASSETGTNYGYTF

size: once
D: NA
V: TRBV29-1
J: TRBJ2-3
CDR3: CSEQQGTDTQYF

size: NA
D: TRBD1
V: TRBV28
J: TRBJ1-5
CDR3: CASSRYRGSGQPQHF

size: NA
D: TRBD2
V: TRBV25-1
J: TRBJ2-1
CDR3: CASRYGLAENNEQFF

size: NA
D: NA
V: TRBV6-6
J: TRBJ2-5
CDR3: CASTPSGAETQYF